The 32 T cell receptor beta chains below were found in one sample sequenced in a study of regulatory T cells in long-lasting Graves disease. The TCR beta library used iRepertoire HTBI primers with Arm-PCR amplification of CDR3. One entry per CDR3 protein, called by TCRdb with MiXCR from the multiplex PCR reads. The table includes hundreds of thousands of distinct CDR3 sequences, 14% to 15% detected once. Time point denoted: newly diagnosed GD, antithyroid drugs for less than 3 months. Scientists built the TCR library using RNA that was extracted from PBMCs. These data also formed part of another study, on T cells in Graves' hyperthyroidism and ophthalmopathy.

Sequenced here: peripheral blood mononuclear cells (PBMCs), sampled at new diagnosis, from a patient treated with antithyroid drugs. These receptors came from a middle-aged woman with Graves disease.

This clonotype was picked up a small number of times. The V and J genes are TRBV20-1 and TRBJ2-1; a weak D match, TRBD2 (6 bases). The CDR3 is made up of 15 amino acids. Germline lookup yields CDR1 DFQATT and CDR2 SNEGSKA (reference sequence). Trimming removed 0 bases at V and 9 bases at J, with 18 bases between. The CDR3 DNA reads as TGCAGTGCTAGAGACCGGCTAGCGACCTACCCTGAGCAGTTCTTC. Amino acid sequence: CSARDRLATYPEQFF.

This clonotype was counted ten times or more. The chain recombines TRBV10-2 with TRBJ2-2; 8 bases are a match to TRBD2. The CDR3 runs 14 residues. With 5 bases clipped from V and 7 bases from J, the junction kept 6 bases outside the gene matches. CDR1 is WSHSY, CDR2 SAAADI, per germline. For the CDR3, the DNA is TGCGCCAGCAGTATAGCGGGGCCGGGCGGGGAGCTGTTTTTT. This encodes CASSIAGPGGELFF.

This clonotype was picked up many times. The rearrangement links TRBV2 to TRBJ1-5; D is undetermined. CDR1 and CDR2 (germline): SNHLY, FYNNEI. V was cut by 6 bases and J by 1 base, with 13 bases left in between. The CDR3 length is 15 residues. Here the CDR3 reads CASRGRSRSNQPQHF. The CDR3 DNA follows: TGTGCCAGCAGAGGGAGGAGTCGGAGCAATCAGCCCCAGCATTTT.

The chain is built from TRBV13 and TRBJ1-3, with D uncertain. Per the germline V gene, CDR1 is PRHDT and CDR2 is FYEKMQ (reference sequence). There are 15 residues in the CDR3. Trimming cost V 4 bases and J 0 bases, with 10 bases left between them. CDR3 bases: TGTGCCAGCAGCTCGCTCGGGAGCTCTGGAAACACCATATATTTT. Protein sequence: CASSSLGSSGNTIYF. The entire variable domain, with the rest obtained from reference TRBV13 and TRBJ1-3, is as follows: AAGVIQSPRHLIKEKRETATLKCYPIPRHDTVYWYQQGPGQDPQFLISFYEKMQSDKGSIPDRFSAQQFSDYHSELNMSSLELGDSALYFCASSSLGSSGNTIYFGEGSWLTVV.

This clonotype was observed at least ten times. This chain joins TRBV12-3 or TRBV12-4 and TRBJ2-2; 11 bases align to TRBD1. V was pared by 6 bases and J by 2 bases, with 5 bases of the junction left unmatched. The CDR3 is 16 amino acids. CDR3: CASRWGTGGNTGELFF. The DNA for the CDR3 is TGTGCCAGCAGGTGGGGGACAGGGGGAAACACCGGGGAGCTGTTTTTT.

This clonotype occurred a few times. The chain has TRBV29-1 and TRBJ2-1; 8 nucleotides match TRBD2. Germline trimming cut 0 bases from V and 2 bases from J; bases unmatched to any gene: 15. The germline gives CDR1 SQVTM, CDR2 ANQGSEA. The CDR3 is 19 residues long. The chain's CDR3 is CSVEDRALKRERTYNEQFF. The CDR3 DNA sequence: TGCAGCGTTGAAGACCGGGCCTTAAAGCGGGAGAGGACCTACAATGAGCAGTTCTTC.

In this sample, this clonotype turned up a few times. This rearrangement joins TRBV12-3 or TRBV12-4 to TRBJ1-3, with 11 bases identical to TRBD1. The CDR3 runs 19 residues. V shed 7 bases, J shed 1 base, and the junction held 15 bases outside the gene matches. In DNA, the CDR3 is TGTGCCAGCACTTCAAGGGACAGGGGGTCTTTTTGGTCTGGAAACACCATATATTTT. It translates to CASTSRDRGSFWSGNTIYF.

The J gene is TRBJ2-7, the V gene TRBV7-2; TRBD2 aligns across 10 bases. V was pared by 1 base and J by 5 bases, with 5 bases of the junction left unmatched. Germline CDR1 reads SGHTA; CDR2 reads FQGNSA. CDR3 length: 15 residues. In DNA, the CDR3 is TGTGCCAGCAGCTTAGGACTAGCGGGCCCGGACGAGCAGTACTTC. This codes for CASSLGLAGPDEQYF.

A few counts support this clonotype. The junction does not match germline at one end; this may be a read error. This chain connects TRBV15 to TRBJ2-7; tentatively, D is TRBD2 (5 bases). The CDR3 contains 11 residues. Germline V gene data show CDR1 as LNHNV and CDR2 as YYDKDF (reference sequence). CDR3 nucleotides: TGTGCCACCAGCAGGAGGGTTCTACTACACTTC. Protein product: CATSRRVLLHF.

This clonotype has a count of ten or more. The V call is TRBV10-3, the J call TRBJ2-1; 9 nucleotides match TRBD1. The germline CDR1 and CDR2 sequences are ENHRY and SYGVKD. The CDR3 has 16 residues. The junction had 7 bases not matched to a gene; V was cut back by 6 bases and J by 1 base. The chain's CDR3 is CAISGWGQGSYNEQFF. The CDR3 nucleotides are TGTGCCATCAGCGGTTGGGGACAGGGATCCTACAATGAGCAGTTCTTC.

This chain connects TRBV27 to TRBJ1-1; D uncertain. Germline CDR1 and CDR2: MNHEY and SMNVEV (reference sequence). The V gene lost 10 bases and the J gene lost 1 base, with 13 bases spanning the gap. This CDR3 spans 13 amino acids. The CDR3, as DNA: TGTGCCAACCGACTGCGGGAGAACACTGAAGCTTTCTTT. It codes for CANRLRENTEAFF.

This clonotype was seen at least ten times. The V call is TRBV7-2, the J call TRBJ2-7, with 9 bases identical to TRBD2. Germline V gene sequence: CDR1 SGHTA, CDR2 FQGNSA. The CDR3 consists of 13 residues. The V gene end was trimmed by 4 bases and the J gene end by 6 bases; junction bases not matched to a gene: 4. The chain's CDR3 is CASSSGTSTEQYF. The CDR3 nucleotides are TGTGCCAGCAGCTCTGGGACTAGCACCGAGCAGTACTTC.

To note about this clonotype: This likely came from a read error, as a far larger clone is one base away. Likely a read error: the CDR3 ends without its conserved phenylalanine or tryptophan. This chain joins TRBV5-1 and TRBJ1-1, with 7 bases fitting TRBD1. The CDR3 is 15 residues long. Germline V gene sequence: CDR1 SGHRS, CDR2 YFSETQ. The CDR3 spells CASSLARGLDTEAFL. The CDR3 DNA follows: TGTGCCAGCAGCTTAGCCAGGGGGTTGGACACTGAAGCTTTCCTT.

Only a few counts were recorded for this clonotype. The chain has TRBV4-2 and TRBJ2-3; the D is unclear. The V and J ends lost 0 bases and 2 bases respectively, with 6 bases between them. Germline CDR1 is LGHNA and CDR2 is YNFKEQ. CDR3 length: 14 residues. The CDR3, as DNA: TGTGCCAGCAGCCAAGAGGCGACCACAGATACGCAGTATTTT. Translated, it gives CASSQEATTDTQYF.

This clonotype was seen repeatedly, ten times or more. The V call is TRBV12-3 or TRBV12-4, the J call TRBJ2-1; maybe TRBD2 (5 bases). The CDR3 contains 13 residues. Trimming took off 6 bases at V and 16 bases at J, with 22 bases between the two ends. The CDR3, as DNA: TGTGCCAGCAGAGCCAACGGGATGACCTGGAACTTCTTC. Translating it yields CASRANGMTWNFF.

The chain joins TRBV4-3 to TRBJ1-4; D uncertain. The germline gives CDR1 LGHNA, CDR2 YSLEER. Trimming cost V 0 bases and J 5 bases, with 1 base left between them. This CDR3 has 12 amino acids. The CDR3 DNA sequence: TGCGCCAGCAGCCAAGACAATGAAAAACTGTTTTTT. As protein: CASSQDNEKLFF.

This clonotype was seen repeatedly, ten times or more. The V gene is TRBV12-3 or TRBV12-4, the J gene TRBJ2-2; the D gene is possibly TRBD2 (5 bases). The CDR3 consists of 15 residues. V shed 5 bases and J shed 2 bases, with 12 bases lying between them. CDR3 protein: CASSPIAINTGELFF. The CDR3 DNA reads TGTGCCAGCAGTCCGATAGCGATAAACACCGGGGAGCTGTTTTTT.

This clonotype was observed at least ten times. The V and J genes are TRBV12-3 or TRBV12-4 and TRBJ1-6; D is undetermined. V shed 3 bases and J shed 10 bases, with 16 bases lying between them. The CDR3 has 15 residues. The CDR3 spells CASSFGTAVISPLHF. In nucleotides, the CDR3 is TGTGCCAGCAGTTTCGGTACAGCGGTTATCTCACCCCTCCACTTT.

This clonotype was counted ten times or more. The chain employs TRBV5-6 and TRBJ1-1; TRBD1 might be the D (5 bases). CDR3 length: 14 amino acids. The germline V and J ends were trimmed by 4 bases and 6 bases, with 16 bases remaining between them. The germline V gene encodes CDR1 SGHDT and CDR2 YYEEEE. The CDR3 loop is CASSGSEGAPEAFF. The CDR3 region has the DNA TGTGCCAGCAGCGGTTCTGAAGGGGCCCCTGAAGCTTTCTTT.

This clonotype has more than one count but fewer than ten. The J gene is TRBJ2-2, the V gene TRBV2; D unclear. Trimming pared 7 bases from V and 6 bases from J, leaving 9 bases between. Per germline, CDR1 SNHLY and CDR2 FYNNEI. This CDR3 region has 12 residues. CDR3 residues: CASTYYAGELFF. The CDR3 bases are TGTGCCAGCACCTACTACGCCGGGGAGCTGTTTTTT.

This clonotype was counted at least ten times. The chain carries TRBV19 and TRBJ2-7; TRBD1 matches 9 bases. Germline CDR1 is LNHDA and CDR2 is SQIVND (reference sequence). The junction had 4 bases not matched to a gene; V was cut back by 4 bases and J by 3 bases. The CDR3 loop spans 14 amino acids. CDR3 nucleotide sequence: TGTGCCAGTAGTACCCAGGACAGGGGCTACGAGCAGTACTTC. As protein: CASSTQDRGYEQYF.

The sample holds many counts of this clonotype. The CDR3 reads CASSLSGRLPQETQYF. The CDR3 DNA follows: TGTGCCAGCAGCCTGTCGGGACGGTTGCCACAAGAGACCCAGTACTTC. This sequence joins TRBV11-2 and TRBJ2-5; D could derive from TRBD1 or TRBD2 (5 bases each). This CDR3 region has 16 residues. The V and J ends lost 5 bases and 2 bases respectively, with 18 bases between them. Germline V lookup: CDR1 SGHAT, CDR2 FQNNGV.

V usage is TRBV7-8 and J usage is TRBJ2-6; TRBD2 matches at 13 bases. This CDR3 spans 22 amino acids. Germline CDR1 is SGHVS and CDR2 is FQNEAQ. The ends lost 5 bases at V and 0 bases at J; junction bases unmatched: 16. The CDR3, as DNA: TGTGCCAGCAGCAAAGGGGTCAATTGGGGACTAGCGGGGTCCTCTGGGGCCAACGTCCTGACTTTC. Translating gives CASSKGVNWGLAGSSGANVLTF.

This clonotype has only one observation. This may stem from a read error, because a much larger clone lies one nucleotide away. The rearrangement joins TRBV27 to TRBJ1-1; 7 bases are shared with TRBD1. The CDR3 consists of 13 residues. Germline values: CDR1 MNHEY, CDR2 SMNVEV (reference sequence). J was trimmed by 11 bases and V by 2 bases; bases with no gene match: 8. This chain's CDR3 is CASSLGRQGEAFF. The CDR3 DNA reads TGTGCCAGCAGTTTAGGAAGACAGGGTGAGGCTTTCTTT.

This clonotype has a handful of counts. A read error is likely, as this CDR3 ends without the conserved phenylalanine or tryptophan. The V and J genes are TRBV11-3 and TRBJ2-7; 8 bases are shared with TRBD2. Germline CDR1 reads SGHNT; CDR2 reads YENEEA. CDR3 length: 15 residues. J lost 2 bases, V lost 5 bases, and 8 bases had no gene match. The CDR3 protein is CASSPTSGQTYEQYL. For the CDR3, the DNA is TGTGCCAGCAGCCCAACTAGCGGCCAGACCTACGAGCAGTACCTC.

The V and J genes are TRBV6-2 or TRBV6-3 and TRBJ2-1, with a weak D call TRBD2 (6 bases). V was pared by 5 bases and J by 2 bases, with 10 bases between. Germline CDR1 is MNHEY and CDR2 is SVGEGT. CDR3 length equals 14 residues. The CDR3: CASSGDSTYNEQFF. The CDR3 DNA sequence: TGTGCCAGCAGTGGGGACTCTACCTACAATGAGCAGTTCTTC.

This clonotype occurred many times. The chain links TRBV9 to TRBJ2-2, with 11 bases fitting TRBD2. Looked up from germline, CDR1 is SGDLS and CDR2 is YYNGEE. J lost 2 bases, V lost 1 base, and 1 base had no gene match. The CDR3 runs to 16 residues. The CDR3 DNA reads as TGTGCCAGCAGCGTACTAGCGGGAGGAAACACCGGGGAGCTGTTTTTT. Residues: CASSVLAGGNTGELFF.

This chain uses TRBV18 with TRBJ1-4; no clear D gene. Germline-derived CDR1 and CDR2 are KGHSH and LQKENI. There are 19 residues in the CDR3. The ends were cut back, 2 bases at V and 2 bases at J, with 21 bases in the middle. CDR3 nucleotide sequence: TGTGCCAGCTCACCAGACCTTCGAGACCGGGAAGCGACTAATGAAAAACTGTTTTTT. Protein sequence: CASSPDLRDREATNEKLFF.

The chain has TRBV6-5 and TRBJ2-6; tentative D call: TRBD1 (5 bases). This CDR3 has 18 amino acids. Germline CDR1 reads MNHEY; CDR2 reads SVGAGI. V was clipped by 0 bases and J by 0 bases, with 12 bases between them. CDR3 DNA sequence: TGTGCCAGCAGTTACTCCTCCCCCGACAGCTCTGGGGCCAACGTCCTGACTTTC. Its protein is CASSYSSPDSSGANVLTF.

This clonotype was observed many times. This chain connects TRBV29-1 to TRBJ2-1, with D perhaps TRBD2 (6 bases). V dropped 4 bases and J dropped 5 bases, with 21 bases sitting between them. This CDR3 spans 16 amino acids. Germline assignment: CDR1 SQVTM and CDR2 ANQGSEA. Here the CDR3 reads CSVALMGTGVDNEQFF. In nucleotides, the CDR3 is TGCAGCGTTGCTTTAATGGGTACGGGGGTCGACAATGAGCAGTTCTTC.

This clonotype was detected ten times or more. The chain uses TRBV2 and TRBJ1-4; D not resolved. V lost 7 bases and J 0 bases, leaving 9 bases between the germline ends. This CDR3 spans 14 amino acids. Germline CDR1 is SNHLY and CDR2 is FYNNEI. Written as DNA, the CDR3 is TGTGCCAGCACCATACAGTCAACTAATGAAAAACTGTTTTTT. Translated, it gives CASTIQSTNEKLFF.

This clonotype was detected many times. The chain recombines TRBV11-2 with TRBJ1-1; tentative D call: TRBD1 (5 bases). Per germline, CDR1 SGHAT and CDR2 FQNNGV. The germline V and J ends were trimmed by 1 base and 0 bases, with 6 bases remaining between them. This CDR3 is 14 amino acids long. DNA of the CDR3: TGTGCCAGCAGCTTAGCAGGGATGAACACTGAAGCTTTCTTT. It codes for CASSLAGMNTEAFF.